The 19 T cell receptor beta chains presented below share a single source sample, sequenced in a study of shared clonotypes between healthy human individuals (dated by TCRdb to the early 2020s). CD8 naive samples were obtained by positive selection for CCR7 among CD45RO-negative cells, yielding a CD45RA+CCR7+ population from which TemRA cells were excluded. The library was prepared using the immunoSEQ multiplex PCR assay. In its TCRdb copy, this immuneACCESS table keeps in-frame sequences only and misses some clones. Where compared with another copy, unresolved V genes explain less than half of these, and the others have no known cause. The sample table records about 2 million clones; around 96% of these occur just once. More than 0.95% of the sample goes to the ten largest clones. Material: naive CD8+ T cells sorted from blood. The cell subset or site label for this specimen denotes: CD45RA+CCR7+. The receptors come from a young man in good health.

The CDR3 bases are TGTGCCAGCAGCCCGGGTTACACGGCAGAGACCCAGTACTTC. Translated, it gives CASSPGYTAETQYF. The chain is built from TRBV5-4 and TRBJ2-5; D gene ambiguous. V lost 4 bases to trimming and J lost 4 bases, with 14 bases between them. Germline V gives CDR1 SGHNT, CDR2 YYREEE (reference sequence). The CDR3 spans 14 residues.

This sequence joins TRBV7-6 and TRBJ2-7; no reliable D call. The germline V and J ends were trimmed by 0 bases and 0 bases, with 6 bases remaining between them. The CDR3 consists of 14 residues. Germline-derived CDR1 and CDR2 are SGHVS and FNYEAQ. CDR3 nucleotide sequence: TGTGCCAGCAGCTTAGCTGCAAACTCCTACGAGCAGTACTTC. This encodes CASSLAANSYEQYF.

V usage is TRBV10-3 and J usage is TRBJ1-5; D not resolved. Germline CDR1 ENHRY, CDR2 SYGVKD. V was cut by 2 bases and J by 5 bases, with 7 bases left in between. The CDR3 spans 13 residues. This CDR3 is CAISEEIYQPQHF. For the CDR3, the DNA is TGTGCCATCAGTGAGGAGATTTATCAGCCCCAGCATTTT.

The chain recombines TRBV5-8 with TRBJ2-3, with 8 bases identical to TRBD2. Per germline, CDR1 SGHTS and CDR2 YDEGEE. The CDR3 has 15 residues. Germline trimming cut 4 bases from V and 5 bases from J; bases unmatched to any gene: 9. The CDR3 loop reads CASSTRTSWIDTQYF. CDR3 sequence (DNA): TGTGCCAGCAGCACGCGGACTAGCTGGATAGATACGCAGTATTTT.

The V and J genes are TRBV4-1 and TRBJ1-1; D may be TRBD1 (5 bases). CDR3 length equals 13 residues. In germline, CDR1 is MGHRA, CDR2 YSYEKL. Trimming took off 2 bases at V and 5 bases at J, with 9 bases between the two ends. CDR3 in DNA: TGCGCCAGCAGCCAAAGGGACGGGACTGAAGCTTTCTTT. Protein sequence: CASSQRDGTEAFF.

The chain uses TRBV6-5 and TRBJ1-3; no firm D call. V dropped 2 bases and J dropped 4 bases, with 9 bases sitting between them. Germline CDR1 is MNHEY and CDR2 is SVGAGI. The CDR3 length is 14 residues. CDR3 region: CASSYGARGNTIYF. The CDR3, as DNA: TGTGCCAGCAGTTACGGAGCCCGGGGAAACACCATATATTTT.

V gene TRBV27 combines with J gene TRBJ2-1; the match to TRBD2 covers 8 bases. The V segment lost 6 bases and the J segment 5 bases; nucleotides outside the gene matches: 6. The CDR3 sequence is 14 residues long. Germline CDR1 is MNHEY and CDR2 is SMNVEV (reference sequence). For the CDR3, the DNA is TGTGCCAGCAGAACACTAGCGGAGGACAATGAGCAGTTCTTC. It specifies CASRTLAEDNEQFF.

The rearrangement joins TRBV7-8 to TRBJ2-4; 7 positions agree with TRBD2. Per germline, CDR1 SGHVS and CDR2 FQNEAQ. The length of the CDR3 is 16 residues. V dropped 1 base and J dropped 6; count of bases not matched to a gene: 9. The CDR3 DNA reads TGTGCCAGCAGCTTAGGGACTCCCTCGGGGGGAAACATTCAGTACTTC. This gives the protein CASSLGTPSGGNIQYF.

This clone has just one count. CDR3 DNA: TGTGCCAGCAGCTTGGCCGGGTTACAGCCCCAGCATTTT. Translating it yields CASSLAGLQPQHF. The chain recombines TRBV5-5 with TRBJ1-5; D not resolved. The germline V gene has CDR1 SGHKS and CDR2 YYEKEE (reference sequence). This CDR3 region has 13 residues. Deletions cut 0 bases from V and 7 bases from J, with 8 bases between.

Only one count was recorded for this clone. The chain couples TRBV28 to TRBJ2-1; no definite D call. The germline V gene has CDR1 MDHEN and CDR2 SYDVKM. V was pared by 5 bases and J by 0 bases, with 20 bases between. The CDR3 runs 18 residues. The CDR3 is CASSPHIPYLGSYNEQFF. CDR3 nucleotides: TGTGCCAGCAGTCCCCACATCCCCTATTTAGGCTCCTACAATGAGCAGTTCTTC. Full variable domain (missing parts from reference TRBV28 and TRBJ2-1): DVKVTQSSRYLVKRTGEKVFLECVQDMDHENMFWYRQDPGLGLRLIYFSYDVKMKEKGDIPEGYSVSREKKERFSLILESASTNQTSMYLCASSPHIPYLGSYNEQFFGPGTRLTVL.

This clone came up once. The chain has TRBV28 and TRBJ1-2; D unresolved. The germline V gene has CDR1 MDHEN and CDR2 SYDVKM. Trimming removed 4 bases from V and 8 bases from J, with 5 bases in between. This CDR3 contains 10 residues. CDR3 sequence: CASSSQGYTF. The CDR3 bases are TGTGCCAGCAGTTCCCAGGGCTACACCTTC.

This rearrangement joins TRBV4-1 to TRBJ2-4; D possibly uses TRBD1 or TRBD2 (5 bases each). Per germline, CDR1 MGHRA and CDR2 YSYEKL. The CDR3 is made up of 17 amino acids. V lost 2 bases and J 1 base, leaving 15 bases between the germline ends. DNA for the CDR3: TGCGCCAGCAGCCAACGAGGCGGATGGGGGGCCAAAAACATTCAGTACTTC. Amino acids: CASSQRGGWGAKNIQYF.

The CDR3 DNA follows: TGTGCCAGCAGCCTCGGGACAGGGTTCGGCTACACCTTC. Amino acids: CASSLGTGFGYTF. The gene calls are TRBV27 and TRBJ1-2, with TRBD1 matching 9 bases. Germline CDR1 reads MNHEY; CDR2 reads SMNVEV (reference sequence). V gave up 6 bases and J gave up 8 bases; unmatched junction bases: 7. CDR3 size: 13 residues.

The chain carries TRBV9 and TRBJ2-7, with 11 bases fitting TRBD1. The CDR3 runs 15 residues. Germline V gives CDR1 SGDLS, CDR2 YYNGEE. V shed 4 bases and J 6 bases; nucleotides not matched to a gene: 9. CDR3 residues: CASSLGGQGEGEQYF. The DNA of the CDR3 is TGTGCCAGCAGCCTAGGGGGACAGGGGGAAGGCGAGCAGTACTTC.

This clone showed up just once. The V gene is TRBV6-6, the J gene TRBJ2-4; 7 bases match TRBD1. With V trimmed by 6 bases and J by 0 bases, 5 bases remained unmatched. The germline V gene has CDR1 MNHNY and CDR2 SVGAGI (reference sequence). The CDR3 totals 15 residues. The chain's CDR3 is CASSRQGLAKNIQYF. CDR3 nucleotide sequence: TGTGCCAGCAGCCGACAGGGTCTAGCCAAAAACATTCAGTACTTC.

This sequence joins TRBV27 and TRBJ2-1; the match to TRBD1 covers 9 bases. Germline lookup yields CDR1 MNHEY and CDR2 SMNVEV (reference sequence). This CDR3 has 15 amino acids. With 7 bases clipped from V and 3 bases from J, the junction kept 7 bases outside the gene matches. As DNA, the CDR3 is TGTGCCAGCAAAATAGGGACAGGGAACTACAATGAGCAGTTCTTC. It encodes CASKIGTGNYNEQFF.

V and J are TRBV5-3 and TRBJ2-7; 12 bases are shared with TRBD2. TRBV5-3 belongs to the ORF category, with a function that is uncertain. The CDR3 is 16 residues long. J gave up 3 bases and V 0 bases, and 4 bases lay outside the gene matches. As DNA, the CDR3 is TGTGCCAGAAGCTTGGCTAGCGGGAGGGCCGGCTACGAGCAGTACTTC. Translated, it gives CARSLASGRAGYEQYF.

This chain connects TRBV27 to TRBJ1-5; perhaps TRBD1 as D (5 bases). V lost 1 base and J 0 bases, leaving 13 bases between the germline ends. CDR1 is MNHEY and CDR2 is SMNVEV in the germline V gene (reference sequence). The CDR3 contains 17 residues. The CDR3 nucleotides read TGTGCCAGCAGTTTATGGGGCTCAGGGTATAGCAATCAGCCCCAGCATTTT. It is translated as CASSLWGSGYSNQPQHF.

The V call is TRBV13, the J call TRBJ2-3; D is perhaps TRBD2 (5 bases). With 3 bases removed from V and 5 bases from J, the gap between germline ends came to 9 bases. Per the germline V gene, CDR1 is PRHDT and CDR2 is FYEKMQ (reference sequence). The CDR3 length is 13 residues. The CDR3 reads CASSFEGVDTQYF. In DNA form, the CDR3 reads TGTGCCAGCAGCTTCGAGGGCGTAGATACGCAGTATTTT. The variable domain in full, completed from reference TRBV13 and TRBJ2-3, reads AAGVIQSPRHLIKEKRETATLKCYPIPRHDTVYWYQQGPGQDPQFLISFYEKMQSDKGSIPDRFSAQQFSDYHSELNMSSLELGDSALYFCASSFEGVDTQYFGPGTRLTVL.